Presented here are 21 T cell receptor beta chains from one specimen sequenced in a study of T-cell reconstitution after alpha-beta-depleted transplantation in children. For TCRbeta, the library was prepared with unique molecular identifiers. MiXCR, applied by TCRdb to the PCR reads, yields one record per CDR3 protein. The table shows some 120,000 distinct CDR3 sequences, with about a tenth occurring only once. The starting material was PBMCs, obtained before TCRalphabeta/CD19-depleted stem cell transplant. These receptors originate from a boy aged 2 to 9 with acute lymphoblastic leukemia, due to receive a stem cell transplant.

The sample holds one count of this clonotype. This chain links TRBV28 with TRBJ1-2; no firm D call. CDR3 size: 14 residues. The germline V gene has CDR1 MDHEN and CDR2 SYDVKM. Trimming left V 7 bases short and J 3 bases short, with 15 bases between. The CDR3 region has the DNA TGTGCCAGCACTTTGGGCTCCCGGCACTATGGCTACACCTTC. It translates to CASTLGSRHYGYTF.

J is TRBJ2-3 and V is TRBV11-3; a weak D match, TRBD1 (6 bases). Germline V gene sequence: CDR1 SGHNT, CDR2 YENEEA. The CDR3 is 15 residues long. Trimming cost V 5 bases and J 2 bases, with 14 bases left between them. Written as DNA, the CDR3 is TGTGCCAGCAGCAATGATGGGGGCCTCACAGATACGCAGTATTTT. It yields the protein CASSNDGGLTDTQYF.

This clonotype was observed a handful of times. The chain combines TRBV7-9 with TRBJ1-1; TRBD1 matches 8 bases. Germline V gives CDR1 SEHNR, CDR2 FQNEAQ (reference sequence). This CDR3 contains 15 residues. V lost 5 bases and J lost 4; bases outside the gene matches: 9. The DNA for the CDR3 is TGTGCCAGCAGCCCTATAAGGACAGGGCTCACTGAAGCTTTCTTT. Protein: CASSPIRTGLTEAFF.

This clonotype was observed a handful of times. The V gene is TRBV5-4, the J gene TRBJ2-7; perhaps TRBD2 as D (7 bases). V lost 0 bases, J lost 2 bases, and 18 bases lay in between. The CDR3 extends over 17 amino acids. Germline CDR1 and CDR2: SGHNT and YYREEE (reference sequence). The CDR3 region has the DNA TGTGCCAGCAGCTTGGGGATGGGGGGGCAGGTCGCCTACGAGCAGTACTTC. It translates to CASSLGMGGQVAYEQYF.

Written as DNA, the CDR3 is TGTGCCAGCAGTAGAACAGGGGGAATAAGAGATGAGCAGTTCTTC. This encodes CASSRTGGIRDEQFF. The gene calls are TRBV6-1 and TRBJ2-1; 8 bases line up with TRBD1. V lost 5 bases to trimming and J lost 8 bases; unmatched junction nucleotides: 11. Germline CDR1 is MNHNS and CDR2 is SASEGT. There are 15 residues in the CDR3.

This clonotype has at least ten counts. J is TRBJ2-1 and V is TRBV20-1; TRBD1 agrees at 7 bases. The CDR3 covers 11 residues. The trim removed 7 bases at V and 10 bases at J, leaving 7 bases unmatched. The germline gives CDR1 DFQATT, CDR2 SNEGSKA (reference sequence). CDR3 nucleotide sequence: TGCAGTGGGCGGCAGGGGGACGAGCAGTTCTTC. Translated, it gives CSGRQGDEQFF.

This clonotype was seen only a few times. The chain links TRBV5-1 to TRBJ1-5, with 7 nucleotides matching TRBD1. Germline loops: CDR1 SGHRS, CDR2 YFSETQ. The CDR3 spans 15 residues. The junction had 8 bases not matched to a gene; V was cut back by 4 bases and J by 4 bases. This CDR3 reads CASSQMGQPNQPQHF. CDR3 in DNA: TGCGCCAGCAGCCAGATGGGACAGCCGAATCAGCCCCAGCATTTT.

This clonotype was detected many times. The J gene is TRBJ2-7, the V gene TRBV7-9; weak D call: TRBD2 (5 bases). Per the germline V gene, CDR1 is SEHNR and CDR2 is FQNEAQ (reference sequence). V lost 1 base to trimming and J lost 1 base, with 8 bases between them. The CDR3 is 14 residues long. The CDR3: CASSLGRTSYEQYF. The CDR3 DNA reads TGTGCCAGCAGCTTAGGTAGGACTTCCTACGAGCAGTACTTC.

This clonotype turned up a few times. The chain combines TRBV20-1 with TRBJ2-1; 7 bases map to TRBD2. The germline gives CDR1 DFQATT, CDR2 SNEGSKA (reference sequence). This CDR3 comprises 15 residues. J lost 5 bases, V lost 0 bases, and 7 bases had no gene match. As DNA, the CDR3 is TGCAGTGCTAGAGATCCTCGCGGGAGAGACAATGAGCAGTTCTTC. This sequence encodes CSARDPRGRDNEQFF.

The chain links TRBV28 to TRBJ2-7; weak D call: TRBD2 (6 bases). Trimming shortened V by 3 bases and J by 3 bases, and 15 bases separated the two germline ends. The CDR3 is 15 amino acids. Germline loops: CDR1 MDHEN, CDR2 SYDVKM. CDR3 nucleotide sequence: TGTGCCAGCAGTTTGGGCGGGACCCGGGGCTACGAGCAGTACTTC. Encoded protein: CASSLGGTRGYEQYF. The variable domain in full, completed from reference TRBV28 and TRBJ2-7, reads DVKVTQSSRYLVKRTGEKVFLECVQDMDHENMFWYRQDPGLGLRLIYFSYDVKMKEKGDIPEGYSVSREKKERFSLILESASTNQTSMYLCASSLGGTRGYEQYFGPGTRLTVT.

V is TRBV12-3 or TRBV12-4 and J is TRBJ1-5; TRBD1 is a possible D gene (5 bases). The length of the CDR3 is 16 residues. The V and J ends lost 6 bases and 1 base respectively, with 16 bases between them. CDR3 sequence: CASRTDLGGSNQPQHF. For the CDR3, the DNA is TGTGCCAGCAGGACAGACCTGGGGGGGAGCAATCAGCCCCAGCATTTT.

A few counts support this clonotype. This sequence joins TRBV25-1 and TRBJ2-7, with 9 positions matching TRBD1. V shed 4 bases, J shed 2 bases, and the junction held 12 bases outside the gene matches. Germline lookup yields CDR1 MGHDK and CDR2 SYGVNS. The length of the CDR3 is 17 residues. The CDR3 spells CASSAGTGFLEPYEQYF. CDR3 nucleotide sequence: TGTGCCAGCAGTGCCGGGACAGGGTTTCTGGAGCCCTACGAGCAGTACTTC.

J is TRBJ1-1 and V is TRBV12-3 or TRBV12-4, with TRBD1 identical over 8 bases. Trimming cost V 8 bases and J 3 bases; bases outside gene matches: 5. The CDR3 length is 13 residues. The CDR3 sequence is CASHRGTDTEAFF. The DNA for the CDR3 is TGTGCCAGCCACAGGGGGACTGACACTGAAGCTTTCTTT.

This clonotype was recorded many times. V gene TRBV7-9 combines with J gene TRBJ1-2, with 8 bases that match TRBD1. Germline lookup yields CDR1 SEHNR and CDR2 FQNEAQ (reference sequence). The CDR3 loop spans 15 amino acids. J gave up 6 bases and V 1 base, and 7 bases lay outside the gene matches. Here the CDR3 DNA reads TGTGCCAGCAGCTTAGGACAGGGGAGACATGATGGCTACACCTTC. Translating it yields CASSLGQGRHDGYTF.

The chain joins TRBV20-1 to TRBJ2-2; 13 bases are shared with TRBD2. Looked up from germline, CDR1 is DFQATT and CDR2 is SNEGSKA (reference sequence). This CDR3 comprises 17 residues. The ends lost 2 bases at V and 5 bases at J; junction bases unmatched: 8. The CDR3 DNA follows: TGCAGTGCTAGATTTACTAGCGGGAGGGTACGGACCGGGGAGCTGTTTTTT. This gives the protein CSARFTSGRVRTGELFF.

The chain links TRBV5-5 to TRBJ2-7, with 8 bases matching TRBD1. CDR1 SGHKS and CDR2 YYEKEE come from the germline V gene (reference sequence). The CDR3 length is 16 residues. J lost 2 bases, V lost 4 bases, and 11 bases had no gene match. CDR3 amino acids: CASSNLPTGATYEQYF. The CDR3 DNA reads as TGTGCCAGCAGCAACCTTCCGACAGGGGCGACCTACGAGCAGTACTTC.

The sample holds many counts of this clonotype. The gene calls are TRBV5-5 and TRBJ1-1, with a tentative D call TRBD1 (6 bases). CDR3 length: 15 amino acids. The V end lost 4 bases, the J end lost 0 bases, and 13 bases lay between the germline ends. Germline-derived CDR1 and CDR2 are SGHKS and YYEKEE (reference sequence). DNA of the CDR3: TGTGCCAGCAGCCCGGGACACGCCGTGAACACTGAAGCTTTCTTT. The encoded protein is CASSPGHAVNTEAFF.

A few counts support this clonotype. The chain employs TRBV18 and TRBJ2-1, with D possibly TRBD2 on 6 matching bases. This CDR3 contains 18 residues. Germline V gives CDR1 KGHSH, CDR2 LQKENI. V was pared by 6 bases and J by 2 bases, with 23 bases between. CDR3 residues: CASSGGLASVPTYNEQFF. The CDR3 DNA sequence: TGTGCCAGCTCCGGGGGATTGGCGTCAGTCCCTACCTACAATGAGCAGTTCTTC.

Remarks on this clonotype: This may be a read error, as it is one base from a much larger clone. This chain links TRBV7-6 with TRBJ1-1; maybe TRBD1 (5 bases). V shed 8 bases and J shed 0 bases, with 19 bases lying between them. The CDR3 sequence is 16 residues long. Germline V lookup: CDR1 SGHVS, CDR2 FNYEAQ. Written as DNA, the CDR3 is TGTGCCAGCTGCTCCCCGGGGGGGAGAATGAACACTGAAGCTTTCTTT. It encodes CASCSPGGRMNTEAFF.

This clonotype showed up just a few times. This sequence joins TRBV4-1 and TRBJ1-2; tentatively, D is TRBD1 (6 bases). This CDR3 comprises 15 residues. Trimming cost V 1 base and J 1 base, with 10 bases left between them. Germline V gene data show CDR1 as MGHRA and CDR2 as YSYEKL. In DNA form, the CDR3 reads TGCGCCAGCAGCCAAGGACAGGTGATTAACTATGGCTACACCTTC. Its translation is CASSQGQVINYGYTF.

V gene TRBV10-3 combines with J gene TRBJ2-7, with unresolved D. The germline CDR1 and CDR2 sequences are ENHRY and SYGVKD. The CDR3 has 15 amino acids. Trimming shortened V by 0 bases and J by 3 bases, and 12 bases separated the two germline ends. CDR3 in DNA: TGTGCCATCAGTGAGTCGCGAGGTTCTAGCTACGAGCAGTACTTC. It codes for CAISESRGSSYEQYF.